The present TCR beta chain was sequenced within a study of blood T cell repertoires in COVID-19. Study context: The United States, Italy and Spain provided the acute and convalescent COVID-19 samples.

The table came from immunoSEQ multiplex PCR; TCRdb's copy has only in-frame clones and leaves some out. The table has approximately 76,000 clones, about four fifths seen once. V was clipped by 5 bases and J by 0 bases, with 16 bases between them. Germline V gene lookup returns CDR1 LNHDA and CDR2 SQIVND (reference sequence). The CDR3 consists of 16 residues. Input material: peripheral blood. The rearrangement links TRBV19 to TRBJ2-5; TRBD1 might be the D (5 bases). The sequence came from a man aged 45-65 years with acute or convalescent COVID-19. The CDR3 DNA follows: TGTGCCAGTAGTCTGAGGACAATGCGCTACCAAGAGACCCAGTACTTC. Translation: CASSLRTMRYQETQYF.